This T cell receptor (beta chain) was found in a study of blood T cells in healthy people across ages. Study observations and caveats: Donor CMV infection status was unknown, possibly confounding age-related changes in expanded clonotypes.

Each individual donor underwent a draw of approximately 9.6 milliliters of peripheral blood. Isolation per sample recovered at least 6 million PBMCs. Primers used in a second PCR of roughly 6 to 12 cycles were a sample-barcoded 5' primer and a J-beta primer mix. A single record per CDR3 protein comes from TCRdb applying MiXCR to the 5' RACE reads. The data contain more than 700,000 distinct CDR3 sequences, roughly 53% of them singletons. This CDR3 is 18 amino acids long. Germline-derived CDR1 and CDR2 are LGHDT and YNNKEL (reference sequence). V was pared by 5 bases and J by 0 bases, with 10 bases of the junction left unmatched. This clonotype was picked up a small number of times. What it recognizes is unknown.

This receptor was identified in a man older than 75 in good health. Sequencing input: blood. V and J are TRBV3-1 and TRBJ2-5; 12 nucleotides align to TRBD2. This CDR3 reads CASSKRTSGTQNQETQYF. CDR3 DNA: TGTGCCAGCAGCAAACGGACTAGCGGGACGCAAAACCAAGAGACCCAGTACTTC.